This TCR beta chain originates from a study of blood T cell repertoires in COVID-19. Study information: Nucleic acid was either cDNA or gDNA, and it came from T cells, B-cell-depleted T cells, or PBMCs.

Study members were between roughly 18 and 100 years old and lived in 20 to 30 US regions. Donors were grouped by their self-reported clinical history. The CDR3 is 14 residues long. Trimming removed 3 bases at V and 4 bases at J, with 11 bases between. Per the germline V gene, CDR1 is KGHDR and CDR2 is SFDVKD. Only in-frame clones appear in the TCRdb table, and some are missing; sequencing was by immunoSEQ multiplex PCR. The profile shows about 130,000 clones, about 88% of them singletons. Sample: PBMCs or T cells enriched from blood (not recorded which). This chain uses TRBV24-1 with TRBJ2-5; maybe TRBD2 (6 bases). The clonotype originates from a woman between 45 and 65 years old who had recovered from COVID-19. In nucleotides, the CDR3 is TGTGCCACCAGTGATCCGACTAGGGGAGAGACCCAGTACTTC. Amino acid sequence: CATSDPTRGETQYF.